This T cell receptor (beta chain) was captured by sequencing in a study of T cells in Graves' hyperthyroidism and ophthalmopathy. Broader study findings: Blood also showed most of the thyroid clonotypes that were expanded above 0.001.

PBMCs stemmed from around 10 ml fresh peripheral blood. What was amplified from RNA transcripts were TCR beta CDR3 regions. HTBI primers were used for first-round RT-PCR of the TCR CDR3. Each CDR3 protein gets one entry after TCRdb re-called the multiplex PCR reads with MiXCR. The table includes fewer than 350,000 distinct CDR3 sequences, approximately 12% detected once. As for this clonotype: Its specificity is unknown.

The specimen sequenced was blood. This clonotype originated in a woman aged 25-40 years with Graves' hyperthyroidism that later progressed to Graves' ophthalmopathy.

This chain's CDR3 is CSARGLAGGQNTGELFF. The CDR3 region has the DNA TGCAGTGCTAGGGGACTAGCGGGAGGGCAGAACACCGGGGAGCTGTTTTTT. V usage is TRBV20-1 and J usage is TRBJ2-2; 16 bases align to TRBD2. CDR1 is DFQATT, CDR2 SNEGSKA, per germline (reference sequence). There are 17 residues in the CDR3. V was clipped by 3 bases and J by 1 base; unmatched bases: 2.